This T cell receptor beta chain stems from a study of Ad26.COV2.S vaccination and SARS-CoV-2 variants. Notes on the study in general: There was a possibility that the TCR breadth and depth analyses underestimated total T cell responses.

The CDR3 is 13 amino acids. Per germline, CDR1 SNHLY and CDR2 FYNNEI. V was shortened by 7 bases and J by 2 bases, with 6 bases between the two germline ends. Treatment defined: some 19 received Ad26.COV2.S at low or high dose, single or two shots; 5 received placebo; per-sample allocation not given. Samples were taken on day 63 after the first vaccine or placebo injection. An Ad26 vector carrying the Wuhan-strain SARS-CoV-2 spike served as the vaccine. Here immunoSEQ multiplex PCR was the method, and the copy in TCRdb shows in-frame clones only, minus some. The sample lists about 390,000 clones; approximately 86% were seen once. In regard to this clone: Its antigen is unknown.

J is TRBJ1-6 and V is TRBV2; D is unresolved. The TCR sequence derives from a person between 18 and 65 years old who received the Ad26.COV2.S COVID-19 vaccine or a placebo. Sequenced material: peripheral blood, taken in a trial of Ad26.COV2.S vaccine versus placebo. The CDR3 spells CASTPAYNSPLHF. CDR3 DNA sequence: TGTGCCAGCACCCCAGCCTATAATTCACCCCTCCACTTT. Based on the CDR3 plus reference TRBV2 and TRBJ1-6, the full variable domain is EPEVTQTPSHQVTQMGQEVILRCVPISNHLYFYWYRQILGQKVEFLVSFYNNEISEKSEIFDDQFSVERPDGSNFTLKIRSTKLEDSAMYFCASTPAYNSPLHFGNGTRLTVT.